This TCR beta chain was identified in a study of prognosis after radiotherapy for stage I lung cancer. The V segment lost 7 bases and the J segment 0 bases; nucleotides outside the gene matches: 12. This CDR3 contains 17 residues. This clonotype was seen at least ten times. It was by two-round multiplex PCR that TCR beta CDR3 was amplified from genomic DNA. Round-one PCR had primers specific to each TRBV and TRBJ gene. Via MiXCR, TCRdb re-called the multiplex PCR reads, giving one row per CDR3 protein. The sample has around 28,000 distinct CDR3 sequences, roughly 52% seen once; the top ten hold about 15%.

The chain carries TRBV12-3 or TRBV12-4 and TRBJ2-1; 7 nucleotides agree with TRBD2. The receptor was derived from a donor over 45 with non-small cell lung cancer. The sample consisted of PBMCs, taken before or after stereotactic body radiation therapy (not recorded which). The CDR3 loop reads CASTPPGRESSYNEQFF. In DNA, the CDR3 is TGTGCCAGCACCCCCCCCGGGCGGGAGAGCTCCTACAATGAGCAGTTCTTC.